These T cell receptor beta chains were read from a single sample in a study of beta chain features in type 1 diabetes. Some clones are missing from TCRdb's copy, which holds only in-frame ones; the method was immunoSEQ multiplex PCR. The sample consists of approximately 52,000 clones, just under 65% of them appearing once. The sequenced sample consisted of stem cell memory CD4+ T cells from blood. The receptor set was obtained from a woman between 25 and 40 years old with type 1 diabetes. Both conserved end residues are trimmed from each CDR3.

v_gene: TRBV13; j_gene: TRBJ2-3; CDR3aa: ASRQVDTQY
v_gene: TRBV9; j_gene: TRBJ2-7; CDR3aa: ASSVGAGGSYEQY
v_gene: TRBV29-1; j_gene: TRBJ2-7; CDR3aa: SVADRDTGQQY
v_gene: TRBV6-1; j_gene: TRBJ2-3; CDR3aa: AGGGEGPTDTQY
v_gene: TRBV7-2; j_gene: TRBJ2-4; CDR3aa: ASSFQGGNIQY
v_gene: TRBV5-1; j_gene: TRBJ2-7; CDR3aa: ASRQSSYEQY
v_gene: TRBV15; j_gene: TRBJ1-5; CDR3aa: ATSRPLQQPQH
v_gene: TRBV21-1; j_gene: TRBJ2-1; CDR3aa: ASSKAGWTEQF
v_gene: TRBV5-1; j_gene: TRBJ1-1; CDR3aa: ASSEGASMNTEAF
v_gene: TRBV7-2; j_gene: TRBJ1-3; CDR3aa: ASSSIRGTGSFSGNTIY
v_gene: TRBV5-4; j_gene: TRBJ2-7; CDR3aa: ASSGNVAGNVEQY
v_gene: TRBV19; j_gene: TRBJ2-2; CDR3aa: ASSILRENTGELF
v_gene: TRBV7-2; j_gene: TRBJ2-3; CDR3aa: ASSPDKATDTQY
v_gene: TRBV18; j_gene: TRBJ2-4; CDR3aa: ASSPPRTGLAKNIQY
v_gene: TRBV11-2; j_gene: TRBJ2-7; CDR3aa: ASSLGTKGFYEQY
v_gene: TRBV2; j_gene: TRBJ1-4; CDR3aa: ASKLARATNEKLF
v_gene: TRBV29-1; j_gene: TRBJ2-7; CDR3aa: SVEVTYEQY
v_gene: TRBV18; j_gene: TRBJ2-1; CDR3aa: ASSPTRANEQF
v_gene: TRBV2; j_gene: TRBJ2-5; CDR3aa: ASRVEGQTQY
v_gene: TRBV7-8; j_gene: TRBJ2-7; CDR3aa: ASSPARQTSSYEQY
v_gene: TRBV19; j_gene: TRBJ1-2; CDR3aa: ASLETGGSKYGYT
v_gene: TRBV5-4; j_gene: TRBJ1-2; CDR3aa: ASSLDRTGGDYGYT
v_gene: TRBV7-9; j_gene: TRBJ2-3; CDR3aa: ASSLGPGQGPDTQY
v_gene: TRBV18; j_gene: TRBJ2-7; CDR3aa: ASSPRTPAYEQY
v_gene: TRBV7-3; j_gene: TRBJ1-1; CDR3aa: ASSLSGQLNTEAF
v_gene: TRBV5-1; j_gene: TRBJ2-1; CDR3aa: ASSPMPGAVEQF
v_gene: TRBV7-3; j_gene: TRBJ1-3; CDR3aa: ASSSGQGTGNTIY
v_gene: TRBV7-3; j_gene: TRBJ2-1; CDR3aa: ASSSGTGVNEQF
v_gene: TRBV5-1; j_gene: TRBJ2-5; CDR3aa: ASSPGQGQETQY
v_gene: TRBV5-6; j_gene: TRBJ2-2; CDR3aa: ASSAGSSTNTGELF
v_gene: TRBV5-1; j_gene: TRBJ1-1; CDR3aa: ASRTRENTEAF
v_gene: TRBV19; j_gene: TRBJ1-1; CDR3aa: ASRPGRGETEAF
v_gene: TRBV29-1; j_gene: TRBJ2-3; CDR3aa: SVPAFGDTQY
v_gene: TRBV11-3; j_gene: TRBJ1-2; CDR3aa: ASSGYRYGYT
v_gene: TRBV10-3; j_gene: TRBJ1-2; CDR3aa: AISGTGGIGYT
v_gene: TRBV5-1; j_gene: TRBJ1-4; CDR3aa: ASSLDSNNEKLF
v_gene: TRBV6-1; j_gene: TRBJ1-1; CDR3aa: ASRTGGLTEAF